This TCR beta chain was documented in a study of T cell repertoires in cytomegalovirus infection. This clonotype was recorded at least ten times. Germline V gene sequence: CDR1 MDHEN, CDR2 SYDVKM. V was clipped by 5 bases and J by 2 bases; unmatched bases: 5. CDR3 length: 14 residues. MiXCR, run by TCRdb on the reads, gives a single entry per CDR3 protein. The sample shows hundreds of thousands of distinct CDR3 sequences, 15% to 20% of them seen only once. This receptor was identified in a human donor in good health (CMV status not recorded). Some clones in this sample may be carry-over from other donors' samples. The sample taken for sequencing was PBMCs. The chain joins TRBV28 to TRBJ1-2, with TRBD1 matching over 7 bases. The CDR3, as DNA: TGTGCCAGCAGTATAGACAGGGAAAACTATGGCTACACCTTC. Protein product: CASSIDRENYGYTF.